The 18 T cell receptor beta chains reported below all come from one sample, sequenced in a study of CD8 T cells in Susac syndrome. RNA in amounts of about 0.5 to 1 ug was reverse transcribed with random hexamers. MiXCR was run by TCRdb on the immunoSEQ multiplex PCR reads, yielding one entry per CDR3 protein. The sample gives about 140,000 distinct CDR3 sequences, over 85% of which show up once; 0.27% is in the top ten. Sequencing was done on a sample of CD8+ T cells from PBMCs. The receptors derive from a human donor in good health.

The chain carries TRBV25-1 and TRBJ2-7; D perhaps matches TRBD2 (6 bases). Germline values: CDR1 MGHDK, CDR2 SYGVNS. V lost 8 bases and J lost 4, with 15 bases in between. This CDR3 contains 13 residues. The CDR3 here is CASSGTGEYEQYF. As DNA, the CDR3 is TGTGCCAGCTCCGGGACTGGGGAGTACGAGCAGTACTTC.

J is TRBJ2-2 and V is TRBV29-1, with 7 bases lining up with TRBD2. The CDR3 totals 14 residues. The V gene end was trimmed by 3 bases and the J gene end by 2 bases; junction bases not matched to a gene: 3. CDR1 SQVTM and CDR2 ANQGSEA come from the germline V gene. CDR3 protein: CSVESSGNTGELFF. DNA for the CDR3: TGCAGCGTTGAGTCTAGCGGAAACACCGGGGAGCTGTTTTTT.

V is TRBV5-4 and J is TRBJ2-5, with 15 bases that match TRBD2. The CDR3 extends over 17 amino acids. With V trimmed by 3 bases and J by 5 bases, 8 bases remained unmatched. Germline lookup yields CDR1 SGHNT and CDR2 YYREEE (reference sequence). DNA for the CDR3: TGTGCCAGCAGCTCGGGACTAGCGGGAGGCGAGCGGGAGACCCAGTACTTC. This codes for CASSSGLAGGERETQYF.

V is TRBV7-9 and J is TRBJ2-7; D gene ambiguous. Germline lookup yields CDR1 SEHNR and CDR2 FQNEAQ (reference sequence). V dropped 7 bases and J dropped 1 base, with 8 bases sitting between them. The CDR3 has 12 amino acids. Here the CDR3 DNA reads TGTGCCAGCACGACGGATTCCTACGAGCAGTACTTC. Amino acids: CASTTDSYEQYF.

The chain is built from TRBV4-3 and TRBJ2-1; no clear D. The germline V gene has CDR1 LGHNA and CDR2 YSLEER. The germline V and J ends were trimmed by 5 bases and 5 bases, with 10 bases remaining between them. The length of the CDR3 is 13 residues. CDR3 sequence (DNA): TGCGCCAGCAGCATACGACGGGACAATGAGCAGTTCTTC. Amino acids: CASSIRRDNEQFF.

The chain uses TRBV6-5 and TRBJ2-1; TRBD1 or TRBD2 may be the D gene (6 bases each). The CDR3 is made up of 14 amino acids. V was shortened by 5 bases and J by 5 bases, with 13 bases between the two germline ends. Germline lookup yields CDR1 MNHEY and CDR2 SVGAGI. The DNA for the CDR3 is TGTGCCAGCAGTCACCCGAGGGGGGACAATGAGCAGTTCTTC. It codes for CASSHPRGDNEQFF.

CDR3 protein: CSKFTENYEQYF. Written as DNA, the CDR3 is TGCAGCAAATTTACGGAAAACTACGAGCAGTACTTC. This chain joins TRBV20-1 and TRBJ2-7; D is ambiguous. The V gene's germline CDR1 is DFQATT and CDR2 SNEGSKA (reference sequence). The CDR3 is 12 amino acids.

The chain links TRBV28 to TRBJ1-5; D uncertain. Germline V gene data show CDR1 as MDHEN and CDR2 as SYDVKM. V was pared by 4 bases and J by 5 bases, with 12 bases between. The CDR3 is 14 amino acids. Here the CDR3 reads CASSSRGLDQPQHF. DNA for the CDR3: TGTGCCAGCAGTTCAAGAGGGTTGGATCAGCCCCAGCATTTT.

This chain connects TRBV2 to TRBJ2-7; D is perhaps TRBD2 (5 bases). CDR3 length: 11 residues. V lost 7 bases and J lost 3, with 7 bases in between. Germline CDR1 reads SNHLY; CDR2 reads FYNNEI. The CDR3 DNA sequence: TGTGCCAGCAAGGACTTCTACGAGCAGTACTTC. This encodes CASKDFYEQYF.

This chain joins TRBV4-1 and TRBJ1-2; the D gene is possibly TRBD1 (6 bases). Trimming stripped 5 bases from V and 1 base from J, with 11 bases between. This CDR3 is 14 amino acids long. Germline CDR1 reads MGHRA; CDR2 reads YSYEKL. CDR3 coding DNA: TGCGCCAGCAGCATGGACAGCAGTAACTATGGCTACACCTTC. It translates to CASSMDSSNYGYTF.

This clonotype was picked up a small number of times. The CDR3 bases are TGCGCCAGCAGCCCCGGGACTAGCGGGAGCTCCTACAATGAGCAGTTCTTC. Its protein is CASSPGTSGSSYNEQFF. The chain combines TRBV4-3 with TRBJ2-1; 14 nucleotides align to TRBD2. The CDR3 sequence is 17 residues long. CDR1 and CDR2 (germline): LGHNA, YSLEER. Trimming took 4 bases from V and 0 from J; bases not matched to a gene: 2.

This rearrangement joins TRBV20-1 to TRBJ2-1; no clear D. The germline V and J ends were trimmed by 3 bases and 4 bases, with 7 bases remaining between them. The CDR3 has 12 amino acids. Germline values: CDR1 DFQATT, CDR2 SNEGSKA (reference sequence). In nucleotides, the CDR3 is TGCAGTGCTAGCGGATCTTACAATGAGCAGTTCTTC. This sequence encodes CSASGSYNEQFF.

The chain combines TRBV2 with TRBJ2-7; 11 nucleotides line up with TRBD2. This CDR3 has 15 residues. CDR1 SNHLY and CDR2 FYNNEI come from the germline V gene. V lost 1 base and J lost 3; bases outside the gene matches: 2. CDR3 bases: TGTGCCAGCAGTGAAGGACTAGCGGGATACTACGAGCAGTACTTC. This translates into CASSEGLAGYYEQYF.

J is TRBJ2-3 and V is TRBV11-3, with 8 positions matching TRBD2. The length of the CDR3 is 14 residues. V dropped 4 bases and J dropped 5; count of bases not matched to a gene: 5. Per germline, CDR1 SGHNT and CDR2 YENEEA. The DNA for the CDR3 is TGTGCCAGCAGCTCGGGAGGGCCTTTAGATACGCAGTATTTT. It yields the protein CASSSGGPLDTQYF.

This chain joins TRBV6-2 or TRBV6-3 and TRBJ2-1, with 7 bases aligning to TRBD2. Trimming cost V 7 bases and J 8 bases; bases outside gene matches: 8. The CDR3 loop spans 13 amino acids. From germline, CDR1 is MNHEY and CDR2 SVGEGT. DNA for the CDR3: TGTGCCAGCACCCTGGGGGGGAGGGATGAGCAGTTCTTC. Residues: CASTLGGRDEQFF.

This clonotype was observed a few times. The chain is built from TRBV2 and TRBJ2-1; 13 bases align to TRBD2. The V segment lost 6 bases and the J segment 4 bases; nucleotides outside the gene matches: 0. Germline V gives CDR1 SNHLY, CDR2 FYNNEI. The CDR3 is 14 residues long. The CDR3 is CASRGLAGYNEQFF. Here the CDR3 DNA reads TGTGCCAGCAGGGGACTAGCGGGATACAATGAGCAGTTCTTC.

This rearrangement joins TRBV20-1 to TRBJ1-1; D not certain. Trimming removed 3 bases from V and 6 bases from J, with 17 bases in between. The germline V gene encodes CDR1 DFQATT and CDR2 SNEGSKA (reference sequence). CDR3 length: 14 residues. The CDR3 is CSASWTDGSPEAFF. CDR3 nucleotide sequence: TGCAGTGCTAGCTGGACGGACGGCAGCCCTGAAGCTTTCTTT.

The chain combines TRBV27 with TRBJ2-1, with D tentatively TRBD2 (6 bases). The germline V gene encodes CDR1 MNHEY and CDR2 SMNVEV (reference sequence). There are 17 residues in the CDR3. Trimming took 5 bases from V and 5 from J, leaving 22 bases between them. CDR3 region: CASSPVGGVIVHNEQFF. The CDR3 coding sequence is TGTGCCAGCAGTCCGGTGGGCGGGGTTATTGTACACAATGAGCAGTTCTTC.